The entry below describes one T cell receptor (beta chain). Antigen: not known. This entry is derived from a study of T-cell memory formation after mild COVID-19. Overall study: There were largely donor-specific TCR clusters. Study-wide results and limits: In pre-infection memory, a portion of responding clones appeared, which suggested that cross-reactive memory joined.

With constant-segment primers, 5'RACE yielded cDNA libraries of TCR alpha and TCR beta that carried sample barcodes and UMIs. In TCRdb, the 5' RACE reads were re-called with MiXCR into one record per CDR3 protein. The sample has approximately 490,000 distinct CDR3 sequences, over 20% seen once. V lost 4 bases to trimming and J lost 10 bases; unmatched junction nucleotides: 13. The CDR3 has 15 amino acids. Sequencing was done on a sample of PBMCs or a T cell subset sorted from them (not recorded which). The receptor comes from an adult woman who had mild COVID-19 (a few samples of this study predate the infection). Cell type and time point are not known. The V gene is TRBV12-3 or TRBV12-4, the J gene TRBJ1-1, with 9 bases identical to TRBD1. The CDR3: CASSSSTGTGLLAFF. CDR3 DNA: TGTGCCAGCAGTTCATCTACCGGGACAGGGTTGTTAGCTTTCTTT.